Below are 17 T cell receptor beta chains sequenced from a single sample in a study of cytomegalovirus exposure and HLA in healthy donors. PCR was performed using 60 Vbeta and 13 Jbeta primers. Using immunoSEQ multiplex PCR, the repertoire was profiled, and TCRdb retains in-frame clones only, with some absent. The sample totals about 34,000 clones; its top ten clones hold approximately 3.6%. The specimen was PBMCs. These receptors all stem from a woman aged 40-49 years in good health and CMV-seropositive.

J is TRBJ1-3 and V is TRBV5-4, with D possibly being TRBD1 (6 bases). Germline loops: CDR1 SGHNT, CDR2 YYREEE (reference sequence). CDR3 length: 15 residues. Trimming took 0 bases from V and 4 from J, leaving 11 bases between them. CDR3 residues: CASSLDAGAGNTIYF. The CDR3 nucleotides are TGTGCCAGCAGCTTGGACGCAGGGGCAGGAAACACCATATATTTT.

The rearrangement links TRBV5-5 to TRBJ2-7; TRBD1 agrees at 8 bases. From germline, CDR1 is SGHKS and CDR2 YYEKEE (reference sequence). Trimming removed 2 bases from V and 3 bases from J; junction bases left unmatched: 7. The CDR3 spans 15 residues. CDR3 DNA: TGTGCCAGCAGCTTCCAGGGGGCGGCGGTCTACGAGCAGTACTTC. Translation gives CASSFQGAAVYEQYF.

The gene calls are TRBV6-1 and TRBJ2-3, with D possibly being TRBD2 (5 bases). Germline CDR1 reads MNHNS; CDR2 reads SASEGT. The V gene lost 6 bases and the J gene lost 5 bases, with 18 bases spanning the gap. The CDR3 spans 15 residues. The CDR3 region is CASSLLGSKGDTQYF. CDR3 DNA sequence: TGTGCCAGCAGCTTACTAGGCAGCAAGGGAGATACGCAGTATTTT.

J is TRBJ1-1 and V is TRBV18, with unresolved D. Looked up from germline, CDR1 is KGHSH and CDR2 is LQKENI. V gave up 0 bases and J gave up 7 bases, with 9 bases separating them. CDR3 size: 13 residues. The CDR3 DNA reads as TGTGCCAGCTCACCACCATCGGTTCGTGAAGCTTTCTTT. Amino acid sequence: CASSPPSVREAFF.

This chain connects TRBV25-1 to TRBJ1-5, with unresolved D. Germline V gives CDR1 MGHDK, CDR2 SYGVNS. The CDR3 has 13 residues. Trimming removed 1 base from V and 5 bases from J, with 6 bases in between. The CDR3: CASSESVDQPQHF. CDR3 DNA: TGTGCCAGCAGTGAATCAGTGGATCAGCCCCAGCATTTT.

V is TRBV5-6 and J is TRBJ1-1, with a weak D call TRBD1 (5 bases). V was clipped by 3 bases and J by 11 bases, with 20 bases between them. CDR1 SGHDT and CDR2 YYEEEE come from the germline V gene. The CDR3 loop spans 14 amino acids. CDR3 nucleotide sequence: TGTGCCAGCAGCTCCCGACAAGCACCACGGGGGGCTTTCTTT. It translates to CASSSRQAPRGAFF.

The chain has TRBV5-1 and TRBJ2-5; D remains ambiguous. With 4 bases removed from V and 7 bases from J, the gap between germline ends came to 8 bases. The CDR3 runs 11 residues. Germline V gene sequence: CDR1 SGHRS, CDR2 YFSETQ. CDR3 nucleotides: TGCGCCAGCAGCCTCTCAGGGACCCAGTACTTC. Its protein is CASSLSGTQYF.

This chain uses TRBV9 with TRBJ1-2; 7 bases align to TRBD1. CDR1 is SGDLS and CDR2 is YYNGEE in the germline V gene. The CDR3 is made up of 18 amino acids. J gave up 5 bases and V 5 bases, and 21 bases lay outside the gene matches. The CDR3 loop is CASSINPSSEEQGYGYTF. The CDR3 DNA reads TGTGCCAGCAGTATAAATCCATCATCGGAGGAACAGGGGTATGGCTACACCTTC.

This chain connects TRBV5-1 to TRBJ2-1, with 11 positions matching TRBD2. The length of the CDR3 is 15 residues. V shed 1 base, J shed 4 bases, and the junction held 1 base outside the gene matches. From germline, CDR1 is SGHRS and CDR2 YFSETQ. CDR3 nucleotides: TGCGCCAGCAGCTTGCGACTAGCGGGGTACAATGAGCAGTTCTTC. The encoded protein is CASSLRLAGYNEQFF.

The chain couples TRBV10-3 to TRBJ2-7; 8 nucleotides line up with TRBD2. The CDR3 totals 16 residues. Per the germline V gene, CDR1 is ENHRY and CDR2 is SYGVKD. The trim removed 4 bases at V and 4 bases at J, leaving 12 bases unmatched. CDR3 protein: CAISGSSGTRGYEQYF. The CDR3 nucleotides read TGTGCCATCAGTGGTTCCTCCGGGACTAGGGGTTACGAGCAGTACTTC.

The chain links TRBV4-3 to TRBJ1-1; the D gene is possibly TRBD1 (5 bases). From germline, CDR1 is LGHNA and CDR2 YSLEER. Between the trimmed V and J ends, which lost 5 bases and 4 bases, there was a span of 14 bases. The length of the CDR3 is 14 residues. CDR3 DNA sequence: TGCGCCAGCAGCTTTCAGGGAAGTGTCACTGAAGCTTTCTTT. This sequence encodes CASSFQGSVTEAFF.

The rearrangement joins TRBV6-5 to TRBJ1-2, with 10 bases fitting TRBD1. The junction had 5 bases not matched to a gene; V was cut back by 5 bases and J by 5 bases. Germline V gene lookup returns CDR1 MNHEY and CDR2 SVGAGI. The CDR3 has 14 amino acids. The CDR3: CASSATGGFYGYTF. Written as DNA, the CDR3 is TGTGCCAGCAGTGCGACAGGGGGCTTTTATGGCTACACCTTC.

Worth noting for this clone: The identical CDR3 is also encoded by other nucleotide sequences in the sample. V is TRBV4-1 and J is TRBJ1-1; D gene ambiguous. Trimming stripped 1 base from V and 0 bases from J, with 9 bases between. Germline V lookup: CDR1 MGHRA, CDR2 YSYEKL. There are 15 residues in the CDR3. In nucleotides, the CDR3 is TGCGCCAGCAGCCAAGGTGGAGGGATGAACACTGAAGCTTTCTTT. Amino acid sequence: CASSQGGGMNTEAFF.

The V gene is TRBV28, the J gene TRBJ2-7; D perhaps matches TRBD2 (6 bases). Germline CDR1 and CDR2: MDHEN and SYDVKM. This CDR3 spans 14 amino acids. V was trimmed by 3 bases and J by 5 bases, leaving 14 bases between them. This CDR3 reads CASSFRGISDEQYF. CDR3 DNA: TGTGCCAGCAGTTTTCGGGGGATTAGTGACGAGCAGTACTTC.

V usage is TRBV18 and J usage is TRBJ2-7; 11 bases agree with TRBD2. The CDR3 covers 19 residues. Germline assignment: CDR1 KGHSH and CDR2 LQKENI. J lost 3 bases, V lost 2 bases, and 15 bases had no gene match. The CDR3 nucleotides are TGTGCCAGCTCACCAGCTGTGTCTAGCGGGAGGACCTATCTCTACGAGCAGTACTTC. It is translated as CASSPAVSSGRTYLYEQYF.

The rearrangement joins TRBV4-1 to TRBJ2-1; D is perhaps TRBD2 (6 bases). The CDR3 is made up of 18 amino acids. The V end lost 4 bases, the J end lost 2 bases, and 21 bases lay between the germline ends. CDR1 and CDR2 (germline): MGHRA, YSYEKL. DNA of the CDR3: TGCGCCAGCAGCCCCCTGCCCAACGGGGCTAGCGCCTACAATGAGCAGTTCTTC. Protein: CASSPLPNGASAYNEQFF.

CDR3 residues: CASSPRTGHGYTF. Here the CDR3 DNA reads TGTGCCAGCAGCCCGCGGACAGGGCATGGCTACACCTTC. The genes are TRBV13 and TRBJ1-2; 8 nucleotides line up with TRBD1. This CDR3 is 13 amino acids long. Germline trimming cut 5 bases from V and 6 bases from J; bases unmatched to any gene: 5. CDR1 and CDR2 (germline): PRHDT, FYEKMQ (reference sequence).